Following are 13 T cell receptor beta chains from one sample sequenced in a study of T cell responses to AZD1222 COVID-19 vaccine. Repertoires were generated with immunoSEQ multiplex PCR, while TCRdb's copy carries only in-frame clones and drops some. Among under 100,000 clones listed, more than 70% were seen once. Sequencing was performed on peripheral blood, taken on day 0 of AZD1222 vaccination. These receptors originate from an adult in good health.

CDR3 DNA sequence: TGTGCCAGCAGCTTAGATCCAGGTGGAAACACCATATATTTT. Amino acid sequence: CASSLDPGGNTIYF. The J gene is TRBJ1-3, the V gene TRBV11-2, with D unclear. V was clipped by 0 bases and J by 3 bases, with 6 bases between them. From germline, CDR1 is SGHAT and CDR2 FQNNGV. This CDR3 has 14 amino acids. The full variable domain, in which reference TRBV11-2 and TRBJ1-3 provide the parts outside the CDR3, is EAGVAQSPRYKIIEKRQSVAFWCNPISGHATLYWYQQILGQGPKLLIQFQNNGVVDDSQLPKDRFSAERLKGVDSTLKIQPAKLEDSAVYLCASSLDPGGNTIYFGEGSWLTVV.

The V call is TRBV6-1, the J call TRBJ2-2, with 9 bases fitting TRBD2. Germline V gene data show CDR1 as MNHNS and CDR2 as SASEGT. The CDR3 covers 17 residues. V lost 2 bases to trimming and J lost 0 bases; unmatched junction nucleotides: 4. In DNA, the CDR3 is TGTGCCAGCAGTGAATTTGGACTAGCGACGAACACCGGGGAGCTGTTTTTT. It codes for CASSEFGLATNTGELFF.

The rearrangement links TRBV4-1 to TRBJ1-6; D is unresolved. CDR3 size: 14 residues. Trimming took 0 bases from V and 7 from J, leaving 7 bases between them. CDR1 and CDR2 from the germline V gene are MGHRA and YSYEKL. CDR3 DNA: TGCGCCAGCAGCCAAGAAGGCCAGAATTCACCCCTCCACTTT. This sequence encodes CASSQEGQNSPLHF.

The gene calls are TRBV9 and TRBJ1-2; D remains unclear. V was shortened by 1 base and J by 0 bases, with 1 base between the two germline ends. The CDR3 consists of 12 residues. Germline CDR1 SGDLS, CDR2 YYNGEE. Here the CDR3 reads CASSVTNYGYTF. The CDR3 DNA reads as TGTGCCAGCAGCGTAACTAACTATGGCTACACCTTC.

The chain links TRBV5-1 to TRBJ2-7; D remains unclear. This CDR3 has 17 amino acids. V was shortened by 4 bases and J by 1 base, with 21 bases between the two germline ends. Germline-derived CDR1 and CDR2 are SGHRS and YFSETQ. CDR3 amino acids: CASSLPGGGSGSYEQYF. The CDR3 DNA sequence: TGCGCCAGCAGCCTACCGGGCGGTGGTAGTGGGTCCTACGAGCAGTACTTC.

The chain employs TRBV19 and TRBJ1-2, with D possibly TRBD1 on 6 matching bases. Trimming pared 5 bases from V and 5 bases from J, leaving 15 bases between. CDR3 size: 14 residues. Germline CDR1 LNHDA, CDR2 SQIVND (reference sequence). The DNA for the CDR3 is TGTGCCAGTAGTCCAGGACAGACTTATTATGGCTACACCTTC. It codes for CASSPGQTYYGYTF.

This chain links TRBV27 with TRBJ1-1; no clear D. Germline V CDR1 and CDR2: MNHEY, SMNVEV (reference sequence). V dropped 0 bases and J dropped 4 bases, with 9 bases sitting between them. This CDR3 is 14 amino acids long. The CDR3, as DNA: TGTGCCAGCAGTTTATCAGGGCTGGGCACTGAAGCTTTCTTT. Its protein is CASSLSGLGTEAFF.

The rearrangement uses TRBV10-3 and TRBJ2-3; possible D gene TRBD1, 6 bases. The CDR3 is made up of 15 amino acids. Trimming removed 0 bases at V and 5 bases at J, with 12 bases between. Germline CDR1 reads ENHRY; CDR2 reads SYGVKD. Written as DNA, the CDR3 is TGTGCCATCAGTGAGTCTGGGGGCGCGGTAGATACGCAGTATTTT. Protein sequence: CAISESGGAVDTQYF.

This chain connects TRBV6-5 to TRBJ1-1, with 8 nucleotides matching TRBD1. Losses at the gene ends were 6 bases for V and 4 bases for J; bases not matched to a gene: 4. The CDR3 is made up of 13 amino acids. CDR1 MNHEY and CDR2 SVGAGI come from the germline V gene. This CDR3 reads CASRETGVTEAFF. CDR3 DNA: TGTGCCAGCAGGGAGACAGGGGTCACTGAAGCTTTCTTT.

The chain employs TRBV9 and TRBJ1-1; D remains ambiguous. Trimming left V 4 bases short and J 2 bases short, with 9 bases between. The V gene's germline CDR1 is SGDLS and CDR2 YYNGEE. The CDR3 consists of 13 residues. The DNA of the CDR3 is TGTGCCAGCAGCCCGGACGGAAACACTGAAGCTTTCTTT. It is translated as CASSPDGNTEAFF. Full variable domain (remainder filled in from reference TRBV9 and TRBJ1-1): DSGVTQTPKHLITATGQRVTLRCSPRSGDLSVYWYQQSLDQGLQFLIQYYNGEERAKGNILERFSAQQFPDLHSELNLSSLELGDSALYFCASSPDGNTEAFFGQGTRLTVV.

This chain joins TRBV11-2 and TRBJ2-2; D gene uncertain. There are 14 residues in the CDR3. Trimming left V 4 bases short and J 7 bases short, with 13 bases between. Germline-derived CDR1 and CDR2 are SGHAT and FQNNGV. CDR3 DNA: TGTGCCAGCAGCTCTATTAGTAAGATCGGGGAGCTGTTTTTT. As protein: CASSSISKIGELFF. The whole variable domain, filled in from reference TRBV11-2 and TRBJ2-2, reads EAGVAQSPRYKIIEKRQSVAFWCNPISGHATLYWYQQILGQGPKLLIQFQNNGVVDDSQLPKDRFSAERLKGVDSTLKIQPAKLEDSAVYLCASSSISKIGELFFGEGSRLTVL.

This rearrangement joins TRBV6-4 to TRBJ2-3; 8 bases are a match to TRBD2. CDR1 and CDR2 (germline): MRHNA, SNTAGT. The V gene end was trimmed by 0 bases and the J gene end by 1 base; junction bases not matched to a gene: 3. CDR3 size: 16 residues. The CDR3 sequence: CASSDSSGGRTDTQYF. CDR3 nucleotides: TGTGCCAGCAGTGACTCGAGCGGGGGCCGCACAGATACGCAGTATTTT.

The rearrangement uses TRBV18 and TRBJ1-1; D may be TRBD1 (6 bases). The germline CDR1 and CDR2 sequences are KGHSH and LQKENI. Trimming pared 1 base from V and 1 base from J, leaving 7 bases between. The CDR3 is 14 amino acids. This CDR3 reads CASSPRDKNTEAFF. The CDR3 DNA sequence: TGTGCCAGCTCACCACGGGACAAGAACACTGAAGCTTTCTTT.